The 26 T cell receptor beta chains presented below share a single source sample, sequenced in a study of cytomegalovirus exposure and HLA in healthy donors. TCRdb's table, derived via immunoSEQ multiplex PCR, lists solely in-frame clones and lacks some. In the table there are about 160,000 clones, around 92% of which are singletons. Sequencing was done on a sample of PBMCs. The receptors come from a man between 18 and 29 years old in good health and CMV-seropositive.

The chain links TRBV7-3 to TRBJ2-2, with 9 bases identical to TRBD1. V gave up 5 bases and J gave up 0 bases; unmatched junction bases: 4. Looked up from germline, CDR1 is SGHTA and CDR2 is FQGTGA. The CDR3 has 16 residues. The CDR3 DNA is TGTGCCAGCAGCCCAACAGGGGGCGCGAACACCGGGGAGCTGTTTTTT. Translation: CASSPTGGANTGELFF.

The chain uses TRBV7-8 and TRBJ2-3, with TRBD2 matching 11 bases. From germline, CDR1 is SGHVS and CDR2 FQNEAQ. The trim removed 4 bases at V and 2 bases at J, leaving 5 bases unmatched. This CDR3 comprises 16 residues. The CDR3 DNA sequence: TGTGCCAGCAGCTCCTCGACTAGCGGGACCACAGATACGCAGTATTTT. It translates to CASSSSTSGTTDTQYF.

The J gene is TRBJ2-7, the V gene TRBV19, with 13 nucleotides matching TRBD2. The trim removed 6 bases at V and 5 bases at J, leaving 1 base unmatched. This CDR3 has 13 amino acids. Germline CDR1 reads LNHDA; CDR2 reads SQIVND (reference sequence). CDR3 coding DNA: TGTGCCAGTAGCGGACTAGCGGGAGACGAGCAGTACTTC. It encodes CASSGLAGDEQYF. The entire variable domain, with the rest obtained from reference TRBV19 and TRBJ2-7, is as follows: DGGITQSPKYLFRKEGQNVTLSCEQNLNHDAMYWYRQDPGQGLRLIYYSQIVNDFQKGDIAEGYSVSREKKESFPLTVTSAQKNPTAFYLCASSGLAGDEQYFGPGTRLTVT.

This chain connects TRBV7-9 to TRBJ2-7; 13 bases agree with TRBD2. CDR3 length: 15 residues. From germline, CDR1 is SEHNR and CDR2 FQNEAQ (reference sequence). Trimming removed 5 bases from V and 4 bases from J; junction bases left unmatched: 5. The CDR3 protein is CASSPTSGRSYEQYF. CDR3 coding DNA: TGTGCCAGCAGCCCGACTAGCGGGAGGTCGTACGAGCAGTACTTC.

The chain uses TRBV19 and TRBJ1-1; weak D call: TRBD1 (5 bases). This CDR3 contains 13 residues. The germline V and J ends were trimmed by 1 base and 4 bases, with 7 bases remaining between them. Looked up from germline, CDR1 is LNHDA and CDR2 is SQIVND (reference sequence). The CDR3 reads CASSIVGATEAFF. The CDR3 region has the DNA TGTGCCAGTAGTATAGTTGGGGCCACTGAAGCTTTCTTT.

The V gene is TRBV11-2, the J gene TRBJ2-7; D remains unclear. The V gene lost 5 bases and the J gene lost 5 bases, with 10 bases spanning the gap. The germline gives CDR1 SGHAT, CDR2 FQNNGV. This CDR3 spans 12 amino acids. The CDR3 bases are TGTGCCAGCAGCCAAGCTCTCGACGAGCAGTACTTC. Encoded protein: CASSQALDEQYF. The full variable domain, in which reference TRBV11-2 and TRBJ2-7 provide the parts outside the CDR3, is EAGVAQSPRYKIIEKRQSVAFWCNPISGHATLYWYQQILGQGPKLLIQFQNNGVVDDSQLPKDRFSAERLKGVDSTLKIQPAKLEDSAVYLCASSQALDEQYFGPGTRLTVT.

The CDR3 protein is CASSSTKETQYF. CDR3 DNA: TGTGCCAGCAGTTCTACGAAAGAGACCCAGTACTTC. The rearrangement uses TRBV6-5 and TRBJ2-5; D ambiguous. V was clipped by 4 bases and J by 3 bases, with 6 bases between them. The CDR3 length is 12 residues. The germline V gene has CDR1 MNHEY and CDR2 SVGAGI.

V gene TRBV29-1 combines with J gene TRBJ2-1; 13 bases line up with TRBD2. This CDR3 spans 18 amino acids. Germline V gene data show CDR1 as SQVTM and CDR2 as ANQGSEA. V was pared by 3 bases and J by 0 bases, with 8 bases of the junction left unmatched. This CDR3 reads CSVDRTSGRSRSYNEQFF. The CDR3 DNA sequence: TGCAGCGTTGATCGGACTAGCGGGAGATCCCGCTCCTACAATGAGCAGTTCTTC.

The rearrangement links TRBV7-6 to TRBJ2-1; D ambiguous. Germline V gene lookup returns CDR1 SGHVS and CDR2 FNYEAQ. This CDR3 contains 14 residues. Between the trimmed V and J ends, which lost 0 bases and 10 bases, there was a span of 13 bases. The CDR3, as DNA: TGTGCCAGCAGCTTAGCGCCAAGCCCAAACGAGCAGTTCTTC. Its translation: CASSLAPSPNEQFF. Combining the CDR3 with reference TRBV7-6 and TRBJ2-1 gives the whole variable domain GAGVSQSPRYKVTKRGQDVALRCDPISGHVSLYWYRQALGQGPEFLTYFNYEAQQDKSGLPNDRFSAERPEGSISTLTIQRTEQRDSAMYRCASSLAPSPNEQFFGPGTRLTVL.

The chain combines TRBV7-9 with TRBJ2-2; unclear D gene. The V gene lost 5 bases and the J gene lost 4 bases, with 8 bases spanning the gap. The CDR3 is made up of 13 amino acids. CDR1 and CDR2 from the germline V gene are SEHNR and FQNEAQ (reference sequence). The CDR3 DNA is TGTGCCAGCAGCACACAGAGCACCGGGGAGCTGTTTTTT. Translated, it gives CASSTQSTGELFF.

This clone was recorded once. The chain combines TRBV19 with TRBJ2-1; possibly TRBD2 for D (5 bases). Germline V gene lookup returns CDR1 LNHDA and CDR2 SQIVND (reference sequence). With 4 bases removed from V and 4 bases from J, the gap between germline ends came to 14 bases. CDR3 length: 15 amino acids. In DNA, the CDR3 is TGTGCCAGTAGTACCCCGGCGGACTCTTACAATGAGCAGTTCTTC. The encoded protein is CASSTPADSYNEQFF.

The J gene is TRBJ2-7, the V gene TRBV30; D is unresolved. Looked up from germline, CDR1 is GTSNPN and CDR2 is SVGIG (reference sequence). Trimming stripped 2 bases from V and 4 bases from J, with 6 bases between. The CDR3 is 11 residues long. CDR3: CAWSLGYEQYF. The CDR3 DNA reads TGTGCCTGGAGTCTAGGATACGAGCAGTACTTC. The complete variable domain, with remaining parts taken from reference TRBV30 and TRBJ2-7, reads SQTIHQWPATLVQPVGSPLSLECTVEGTSNPNLYWYRQAAGRGLQLLFYSVGIGQISSEVPQNLSASRPQDRQFILSSKKLLLSDSGFYLCAWSLGYEQYFGPGTRLTVT.

This chain links TRBV29-1 with TRBJ1-1; the D is unclear. The CDR3 contains 13 residues. V was pared by 2 bases and J by 0 bases, with 7 bases between. CDR1 and CDR2 from the germline V gene are SQVTM and ANQGSEA. CDR3 protein: CSVELGVNTEAFF. The CDR3 DNA sequence: TGCAGCGTTGAACTTGGAGTGAACACTGAAGCTTTCTTT.

The chain joins TRBV27 to TRBJ1-5; D is undetermined. This CDR3 region has 12 residues. Germline loops: CDR1 MNHEY, CDR2 SMNVEV (reference sequence). Trimming cost V 7 bases and J 3 bases, with 7 bases left between them. The chain's CDR3 is CASTTNNQPQHF. The CDR3 DNA is TGTGCCAGCACCACTAACAATCAGCCCCAGCATTTT.

The rearrangement uses TRBV6-5 and TRBJ2-3, with TRBD1 matching 11 bases. V dropped 2 bases and J dropped 6; count of bases not matched to a gene: 4. This CDR3 is built from 15 residues. Germline loops: CDR1 MNHEY, CDR2 SVGAGI. The DNA for the CDR3 is TGTGCCAGCAGTTACGGGGGACAGGGGGAGGATACGCAGTATTTT. It specifies CASSYGGQGEDTQYF.

The genes are TRBV5-1 and TRBJ2-1; 8 bases match TRBD1. There are 12 residues in the CDR3. The ends lost 3 bases at V and 9 bases at J; junction bases unmatched: 2. Germline V lookup: CDR1 SGHRS, CDR2 YFSETQ. The CDR3 reads CASSSQGGEQFF. In nucleotides, the CDR3 is TGCGCCAGCAGCTCACAGGGGGGTGAGCAGTTCTTC.

This chain joins TRBV5-1 and TRBJ2-5; no definite D call. Germline CDR1 and CDR2: SGHRS and YFSETQ. This CDR3 spans 12 amino acids. V lost 1 base to trimming and J lost 4 bases, with 5 bases between them. CDR3 in amino acids: CASSLRGETQYF. The CDR3, as DNA: TGCGCCAGCAGCTTGCGAGGAGAGACCCAGTACTTC.

The chain recombines TRBV29-1 with TRBJ2-7; 8 bases match TRBD1. V lost 1 base and J lost 0; bases outside the gene matches: 5. Germline-derived CDR1 and CDR2 are SQVTM and ANQGSEA. The CDR3 sequence is 15 residues long. This CDR3 reads CSVEGGTGTSYEQYF. The CDR3 nucleotides are TGCAGCGTTGAAGGTGGGACAGGTACCTCCTACGAGCAGTACTTC.

The V and J genes are TRBV9 and TRBJ2-5, with TRBD1 matching over 10 bases. This CDR3 is built from 16 residues. Trimming removed 4 bases from V and 4 bases from J; junction bases left unmatched: 10. Germline CDR1 reads SGDLS; CDR2 reads YYNGEE. CDR3: CASSITGTGELETQYF. The CDR3 region has the DNA TGTGCCAGCAGCATCACCGGGACAGGGGAACTAGAGACCCAGTACTTC.

The V call is TRBV30, the J call TRBJ2-3; 8 bases fit TRBD2. The CDR3 totals 14 residues. Germline assignment: CDR1 GTSNPN and CDR2 SVGIG (reference sequence). Germline trimming cut 2 bases from V and 4 bases from J; bases unmatched to any gene: 5. As DNA, the CDR3 is TGTGCCTGGAGTCAAGCGGGAGTGGCAGATACGCAGTATTTT. As protein: CAWSQAGVADTQYF.

The chain combines TRBV19 with TRBJ2-7; 7 bases line up with TRBD2. The germline CDR1 and CDR2 sequences are LNHDA and SQIVND (reference sequence). The V segment lost 5 bases and the J segment 0 bases; nucleotides outside the gene matches: 1. The CDR3 consists of 13 residues. CDR3 coding DNA: TGTGCCAGTAGTGGGGACTACTCCTACGAGCAGTACTTC. Protein product: CASSGDYSYEQYF.

J is TRBJ1-5 and V is TRBV10-3; 7 bases are a match to TRBD1. Germline loops: CDR1 ENHRY, CDR2 SYGVKD. CDR3 length: 17 amino acids. V lost 2 bases to trimming and J lost 7 bases; unmatched junction nucleotides: 14. Written as DNA, the CDR3 is TGTGCCATCAGTGAGGACAGAGAGGGGGGACAGCGGCAGCCCCAGCATTTT. As protein: CAISEDREGGQRQPQHF.

The chain employs TRBV4-1 and TRBJ2-7; 8 nucleotides agree with TRBD1. With 0 bases clipped from V and 3 bases from J, the junction kept 4 bases outside the gene matches. From germline, CDR1 is MGHRA and CDR2 YSYEKL. The CDR3 spans 15 residues. CDR3 sequence reads: CASSQEDRAIYEQYF. In nucleotides, the CDR3 is TGCGCCAGCAGCCAAGAGGACAGGGCCATCTACGAGCAGTACTTC.

V and J are TRBV4-1 and TRBJ2-7; TRBD2 aligns across 14 bases. Germline CDR1 reads MGHRA; CDR2 reads YSYEKL. This CDR3 has 18 amino acids. Unmatched junction bases numbered 10, after V lost 1 base and J lost 5 bases. Here the CDR3 reads CASSQVDLGLAGEHEQYF. The CDR3 bases are TGCGCCAGCAGCCAAGTGGATCTGGGACTAGCGGGAGAACACGAGCAGTACTTC.

This clone is a singleton in its sample. Different DNA sequences within this sample yield the same CDR3. The chain couples TRBV7-9 to TRBJ1-2; 7 bases are shared with TRBD1. Germline lookup yields CDR1 SEHNR and CDR2 FQNEAQ (reference sequence). V was pared by 4 bases and J by 4 bases, with 3 bases of the junction left unmatched. The CDR3 sequence is 13 residues long. CDR3 region: CASSSGQIYGYTF. The CDR3 DNA sequence: TGTGCCAGCAGCTCGGGACAGATCTATGGCTACACCTTC.

This rearrangement joins TRBV28 to TRBJ1-5; 8 bases fit TRBD1. Trimming at V came to 8 bases and at J to 1 base, leaving 1 base not matched to a gene. The CDR3 length is 13 residues. Germline V CDR1 and CDR2: MDHEN, SYDVKM. CDR3 in DNA: TGTGCCAGCCGGACAGGGAGCAATCAGCCCCAGCATTTT. Protein sequence: CASRTGSNQPQHF.